The clone carrying this T cell receptor (beta chain) was picked up a small number of times. This specimen comes from a study of human T cells and chemical hapten exposure. Study-wide background: Patients having alopecia areata, totalis or universalis were mostly female.

CDR3 length equals 14 residues. In germline, CDR1 is SGDLS, CDR2 YYNGEE. Trimming cost V 4 bases and J 7 bases, with 17 bases left between them. Time point meaning: patch test 1, 2 weeks after DPC sensitization. Treatment given: therapeutic diphenylcyclopropenone sensitization with weekly scalp DPC. One entry per CDR3 protein results from TCRdb running MiXCR on the RACE reads. In the table there are 80,000 or so distinct CDR3 sequences, about 10% of which are singletons. Sequencing used whole blood, obtained in connection with sensitization to the hapten diphenylcyclopropenone (DPC). V usage is TRBV9 and J usage is TRBJ1-1, with a possible D match to TRBD1 (5 bases). This sequence was found in a woman in her forties or fifties with alopecia areata. Some clones in this sample may be carry-over from other donors' samples. The CDR3 region is CASSTDRSSNEAFF. The CDR3 nucleotides read TGTGCCAGCAGCACCGACAGATCATCCAATGAAGCTTTCTTT.